This is a list of T cell receptor beta chains from one sample in a study of control samples from healthy donors and cancer patients. Generated by immunoSEQ multiplex PCR, the TCRdb table keeps only in-frame clones and is missing some. This table holds fewer than 80,000 clones, nearly 90% found once. Material: PBMCs. The origin of the receptors is a man in his 60s with colorectal cancer. Both conserved end residues are part of each CDR3. A D gene is named only where the DNA matches it firmly. Size is stated for part of the rows, as once, few or many counts, or as a class when the clone is expanded.

TRBD2	TRBV6-5	TRBJ2-3	NA	TGTGCCAGCAGGGTAGCGGGGGGGCCTTTAGATACGCAGTATTTT	CASRVAGGPLDTQYF
NA	TRBV11-3	TRBJ2-7	NA	TGTGCCAGCAGCTTGGGACCTGGGGAGCAGTACTTC	CASSLGPGEQYF
TRBD1	TRBV29-1	TRBJ2-7	NA	TGCAGCGTAGAATACAGGGGGCCTAAATACGAGCAGTACTTC	CSVEYRGPKYEQYF
NA	TRBV28	TRBJ1-5	NA	TGTGCCAGCAGTTTAACAGGCGCGGCGAATCAGCCCCAGCATTTT	CASSLTGAANQPQHF
TRBD2	TRBV27	TRBJ2-3	NA	TGTGCCAGCAGTCCCCGGGCTAGCGGGGGGGATACGCAGTATTTT	CASSPRASGGDTQYF
NA	TRBV6-6	TRBJ1-1	once	TGTGCCAGCAGTTACCCGACATCTAGCACTGAAGCTTTCTTT	CASSYPTSSTEAFF
TRBD2	TRBV29-1	TRBJ2-5	NA	TGCAGCGCCTGTGGGCGGGGGGGATCCCCCTACCAAGAGACCCAGTACTTC	CSACGRGGSPYQETQYF
NA	TRBV7-2	TRBJ1-2	NA	TGTGCCAGCAGCTCCCGGGCTAACTATGGCTACACCTTC	CASSSRANYGYTF
NA	TRBV7-9	TRBJ1-1	NA	TGTGCCAGCAGCTCCCCATCCGGGTCTTCGAACACTGAAGCTTTCTTT	CASSSPSGSSNTEAFF
NA	TRBV11-3	TRBJ2-5	NA	TGTGCCAGCAGCCCGGACACATCAGAGACCCAGTACTTC	CASSPDTSETQYF
NA	TRBV5-1	TRBJ2-5	NA	TGCGCCAGCAGCCCGCCTGGGGGGTTAGAGACCCAGTACTTC	CASSPPGGLETQYF
NA	TRBV3-1/TRBV3-2	TRBJ2-1	NA	TGTGCCAGCAGCGCCATCAGGGGTTGGCCCCACAATGAGCAGTTCTTC	CASSAIRGWPHNEQFF
NA	TRBV24-1	TRBJ1-2	once	TGTGCCACCAGTGAATTCCCCCCGAGAACACCTAACTATGGCTACACCTTC	CATSEFPPRTPNYGYTF
NA	TRBV5-1	TRBJ1-2	NA	TGCGCCAGCCACAGGGAGGGGAACTATGGCTACACCTTC	CASHREGNYGYTF
NA	TRBV4-3	TRBJ2-5	once	TGCGCCAGCAGCCAAGACTGGAGGGGCTACCAAGAGACCCAGTACTTC	CASSQDWRGYQETQYF
NA	TRBV13	TRBJ1-3	NA	TGTGCCAGCAGATCCCTTCGACAAAAAGCATCTGGAAACACCATATATTTT	CASRSLRQKASGNTIYF